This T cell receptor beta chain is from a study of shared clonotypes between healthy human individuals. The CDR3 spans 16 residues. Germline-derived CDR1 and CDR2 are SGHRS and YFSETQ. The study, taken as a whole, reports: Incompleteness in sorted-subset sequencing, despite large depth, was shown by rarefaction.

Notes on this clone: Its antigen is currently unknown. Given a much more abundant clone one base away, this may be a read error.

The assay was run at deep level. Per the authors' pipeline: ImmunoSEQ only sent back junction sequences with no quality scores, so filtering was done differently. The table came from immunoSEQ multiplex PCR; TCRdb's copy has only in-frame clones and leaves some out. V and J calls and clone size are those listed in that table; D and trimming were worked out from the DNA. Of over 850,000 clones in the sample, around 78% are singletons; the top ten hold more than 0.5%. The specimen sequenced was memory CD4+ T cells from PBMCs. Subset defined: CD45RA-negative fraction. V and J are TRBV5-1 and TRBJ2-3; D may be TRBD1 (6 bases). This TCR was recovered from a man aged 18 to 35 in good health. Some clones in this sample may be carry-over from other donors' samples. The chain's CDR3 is CASGLGQKGGTDTQYF. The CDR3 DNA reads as TGCGCCAGCGGCTTGGGGCAGAAAGGGGGAACAGATACGCAGTATTTT.